This T cell receptor (beta chain) was observed in a study of tumor-infiltrating lymphocytes in primary liver carcinoma. Turning to the study itself: Staged T1-T3 N0M0, the tumors had sizes that ranged from about 4 to 10 cm across.

Unsorted bulk tissue (about 20-30 mg) underwent RNA and DNA co-extraction. Each tumor had five separate regions sampled. TCR beta cDNA was reverse-transcribed from 400 to 500 ng of total RNA. The reaction used a constant-region primer and ProtoScript II reverse transcriptase. ARM-PCR was slightly modified, and three nested multiplex PCR rounds with it gave rise to the TCR beta libraries. TCRdb redid the calling of the multiplex PCR reads with MiXCR, one entry per CDR3 protein. The sample yields about 70,000 distinct CDR3 sequences, 60% to 80% seen once. Note on this clonotype: A read error may account for a junction end that differs from germline.

The sample comprised liver tumor tissue from sampling region 4. The subset here: tumor region T4, right-lateral pole. The clonotype was recovered from a man between 35 and 55 years old with primary liver carcinoma and hepatitis B virus infection.

This CDR3 reads CASSIDRDKVGTGELFF. CDR3 sequence (DNA): TGTGCCAGCAGCATTGATCGGGACAAGGTCGGCACCGGGGAGCTCTTTTTT. The gene calls are TRBV11-2 and TRBJ2-2; D might be TRBD1 (6 bases). The CDR3 consists of 17 residues. The germline CDR1 and CDR2 sequences are SGHAT and FQNNGV.